The present entry profiles one T cell receptor beta chain with its context. The sample comes from a study of tumor-infiltrating lymphocytes in oesophageal squamous cell carcinoma. There are 17 residues in the CDR3. Germline CDR1 is SGHVT and CDR2 is SQSDAQ. The germline V and J ends were trimmed by 1 base and 6 bases, with 22 bases remaining between them. TCRdb called the PCR reads again in MiXCR, with one record for every CDR3 protein. There are 15,000 to 19,000 distinct CDR3 sequences in the sample; over 50% occur only once, and approximately 34% lies in the top ten. Specimen: esophageal tumor tissue. This clonotype was sampled from a female donor with esophageal squamous cell carcinoma. V usage is TRBV7-4 and J usage is TRBJ2-7; tentatively, D is TRBD1 or TRBD2 (6 bases each). CDR3 region: CASSLDGPQGGAPEQYF. CDR3 in DNA: TGTGCCAGCAGCTTAGACGGGCCACAGGGAGGCGCGCCCGAGCAGTACTTC.